Listed here are 19 T cell receptor beta chains from one sample, sequenced in a study of shared clonotypes between healthy human individuals. The assay was immunoSEQ multiplex PCR, and TCRdb's table has in-frame clones only and misses some. The sample lists 1.5 million to 2.5 million clones, roughly 94% occurring once. Naive CD8 cells, CD45RO-negative and positively selected for CCR7, excluded terminally differentiated effector memory CD45RA+ cells. The sample comprised naive CD8+ T cells sorted from blood. Every receptor here comes from a man younger than 30 in good health.

The chain has TRBV6-1 and TRBJ1-4; the D gene is possibly TRBD1 (6 bases). This CDR3 is 19 amino acids long. V was cut by 4 bases and J by 2 bases, with 23 bases left in between. In germline, CDR1 is MNHNS, CDR2 SASEGT. CDR3 sequence reads: CASSGKFTGFVSTNEKLFF. The CDR3 nucleotides are TGTGCCAGCAGTGGAAAGTTCACAGGGTTCGTCAGCACTAATGAAAAACTGTTTTTT.

The chain links TRBV2 to TRBJ2-6; a possible D gene is TRBD2 (5 bases). The CDR3 spans 14 residues. Per germline, CDR1 SNHLY and CDR2 FYNNEI. V gave up 8 bases and J gave up 4 bases, with 12 bases separating them. This CDR3 is CASRRIAGANVLTF. As DNA, the CDR3 is TGTGCCAGCCGTAGGATAGCGGGGGCCAACGTCCTGACTTTC.

The chain recombines TRBV7-9 with TRBJ2-7, with 11 bases lining up with TRBD1. Germline CDR1 is SEHNR and CDR2 is FQNEAQ (reference sequence). V dropped 5 bases and J dropped 2; count of bases not matched to a gene: 8. The CDR3 consists of 16 residues. The CDR3 nucleotides read TGTGCCAGCAGCCCTCGGGGACAGGGGGTAACCTACGAGCAGTACTTC. Translation: CASSPRGQGVTYEQYF.

This clone turned up a few times. This rearrangement joins TRBV11-2 to TRBJ1-4, with 7 bases fitting TRBD1. Germline assignment: CDR1 SGHAT and CDR2 FQNNGV. V shed 4 bases, J shed 5 bases, and the junction held 1 base outside the gene matches. The CDR3 runs 13 residues. The CDR3 spells CASSSQGNEKLFF. Written as DNA, the CDR3 is TGTGCCAGCAGCTCACAGGGGAATGAAAAACTGTTTTTT. The full variable domain, in which reference TRBV11-2 and TRBJ1-4 provide the parts outside the CDR3, is EAGVAQSPRYKIIEKRQSVAFWCNPISGHATLYWYQQILGQGPKLLIQFQNNGVVDDSQLPKDRFSAERLKGVDSTLKIQPAKLEDSAVYLCASSSQGNEKLFFGSGTQLSVL.

This chain links TRBV30 with TRBJ2-1; D call uncertain. Germline CDR1 reads GTSNPN; CDR2 reads SVGIG (reference sequence). Trimming shortened V by 8 bases and J by 7 bases, and 15 bases separated the two germline ends. The length of the CDR3 is 12 residues. For the CDR3, the DNA is TGTGCCCTCGCCGATGTAGTGAATGAGCAGTTCTTC. Amino acid sequence: CALADVVNEQFF.

V is TRBV11-2 and J is TRBJ1-4; D may be TRBD1 (5 bases). V lost 1 base to trimming and J lost 6 bases, with 15 bases between them. This CDR3 region has 16 residues. Germline V gene data show CDR1 as SGHAT and CDR2 as FQNNGV. Written as DNA, the CDR3 is TGTGCCAGCAGCTTAGCTGGGGGGACTTTGGATGAAAAACTGTTTTTT. This encodes CASSLAGGTLDEKLFF. Complete variable domain (other parts from reference TRBV11-2 and TRBJ1-4): EAGVAQSPRYKIIEKRQSVAFWCNPISGHATLYWYQQILGQGPKLLIQFQNNGVVDDSQLPKDRFSAERLKGVDSTLKIQPAKLEDSAVYLCASSLAGGTLDEKLFFGSGTQLSVL.

The V and J genes are TRBV11-2 and TRBJ2-1; D is uncertain. CDR1 is SGHAT and CDR2 is FQNNGV in the germline V gene. Trimming cost V 6 bases and J 8 bases, with 17 bases left between them. This CDR3 has 14 amino acids. The CDR3 reads CASRSTDPVYEQFF. CDR3 in DNA: TGTGCCAGCAGGTCAACCGACCCTGTCTATGAGCAGTTCTTC.

This chain uses TRBV7-2 with TRBJ1-2; D is unresolved. Germline CDR1 and CDR2: SGHTA and FQGNSA. This CDR3 spans 16 amino acids. V was cut by 0 bases and J by 2 bases, with 13 bases left in between. The CDR3 sequence is CASSLASWGGNYGYTF. The CDR3 bases are TGTGCCAGCAGCTTAGCGAGTTGGGGAGGAAACTATGGCTACACCTTC.

The gene calls are TRBV4-2 and TRBJ2-7; 7 nucleotides align to TRBD1. CDR1 is LGHNA, CDR2 YNFKEQ, per germline. This CDR3 spans 16 amino acids. Germline trimming cut 1 base from V and 2 bases from J; bases unmatched to any gene: 8. The CDR3 DNA follows: TGTGCCAGCAGCCAAGGCTCCCAGGGGGATACCTACGAGCAGTACTTC. Translating gives CASSQGSQGDTYEQYF.

This chain uses TRBV6-1 with TRBJ1-1, with 8 bases aligning to TRBD1. This CDR3 region has 14 residues. V gave up 4 bases and J gave up 5 bases; unmatched junction bases: 6. The germline CDR1 and CDR2 sequences are MNHNS and SASEGT. CDR3 in DNA: TGTGCCAGCAGTGGCCGGGACAGGAATACTGAAGCTTTCTTT. Protein: CASSGRDRNTEAFF.

V usage is TRBV5-6 and J usage is TRBJ2-1; 12 bases match TRBD2. Germline CDR1 is SGHDT and CDR2 is YYEEEE. The CDR3 is 16 amino acids. Trimming at V came to 1 base and at J to 9 bases, leaving 8 bases not matched to a gene. The CDR3 bases are TGTGCCAGCAGCTTGTTAGAACTAGCGGGAGGAACTGAGCAGTTCTTC. Encoded protein: CASSLLELAGGTEQFF.

The chain links TRBV4-3 to TRBJ2-3, with 9 bases lining up with TRBD1. Germline CDR1 reads LGHNA; CDR2 reads YSLEER. V was clipped by 2 bases and J by 0 bases; unmatched bases: 6. The CDR3 loop spans 17 amino acids. In DNA, the CDR3 is TGCGCCAGCAGCCAAATACAGGGGGCTTCAAGCACAGATACGCAGTATTTT. As protein: CASSQIQGASSTDTQYF.

The chain combines TRBV4-3 with TRBJ2-3; a possible D gene is TRBD2 (5 bases). In germline, CDR1 is LGHNA, CDR2 YSLEER. The CDR3 covers 18 residues. V lost 0 bases to trimming and J lost 6 bases, with 22 bases between them. The DNA of the CDR3 is TGCGCCAGCAGCCAAGATGAGTCAGTCCCACCTTCGGGGGATACGCAGTATTTT. Translated, it gives CASSQDESVPPSGDTQYF.

The chain recombines TRBV5-1 with TRBJ1-1; no reliable D call. There are 14 residues in the CDR3. The germline CDR1 and CDR2 sequences are SGHRS and YFSETQ. The germline V and J ends were trimmed by 0 bases and 2 bases, with 8 bases remaining between them. The DNA for the CDR3 is TGCGCCAGCAGCTTGGCAGATTTAAACACTGAAGCTTTCTTT. Encoded protein: CASSLADLNTEAFF.

This rearrangement joins TRBV14 to TRBJ1-2, with D unclear. Trimming stripped 0 bases from V and 7 bases from J, with 18 bases between. Looked up from germline, CDR1 is SGHDN and CDR2 is FVKESK. CDR3 size: 16 residues. The CDR3 DNA sequence: TGTGCCAGCAGCCAAGAGGGCAGCGGAATCCCCCTTGGCTACACCTTC. This translates into CASSQEGSGIPLGYTF.

This clone occurred once. The J gene is TRBJ2-4, the V gene TRBV2; D is possibly TRBD1 or TRBD2 (5 bases each). The germline gives CDR1 SNHLY, CDR2 FYNNEI. Trimming took 4 bases from V and 7 from J, leaving 23 bases between them. The CDR3 is made up of 17 amino acids. The CDR3: CASSAQPPWGEGNIQYF. The CDR3 DNA follows: TGTGCCAGCAGTGCTCAACCTCCGTGGGGTGAGGGGAACATTCAGTACTTC.

The chain links TRBV5-1 to TRBJ1-1, with D possibly matching TRBD1 (6 bases). V lost 2 bases and J 4 bases, leaving 12 bases between the germline ends. CDR3 length: 14 amino acids. Germline CDR1 and CDR2: SGHRS and YFSETQ. CDR3 sequence (DNA): TGCGCCAGCAGCTTTAGTGGGGGCGTCACTGAAGCTTTCTTT. Its translation is CASSFSGGVTEAFF.

The chain carries TRBV4-1 and TRBJ1-1, with D unresolved. CDR1 MGHRA and CDR2 YSYEKL come from the germline V gene. CDR3 length: 13 residues. V was trimmed by 1 base and J by 5 bases, leaving 8 bases between them. The CDR3 loop reads CASSQGPRTEAFF. CDR3 coding DNA: TGCGCCAGCAGCCAAGGGCCTAGGACTGAAGCTTTCTTT.

The chain combines TRBV7-8 with TRBJ1-6, with 7 bases lining up with TRBD1. The CDR3 totals 18 residues. Germline V gene sequence: CDR1 SGHVS, CDR2 FQNEAQ. The V gene end was trimmed by 1 base and the J gene end by 0 bases; junction bases not matched to a gene: 6. CDR3 loop: CASSLGDRMSSYNSPLHF. As DNA, the CDR3 is TGTGCCAGCAGCTTAGGGGACAGAATGAGCTCCTATAATTCACCCCTCCACTTT.